A single sample is the source of the 15 T cell receptor beta chains below, sequenced in a study of cytomegalovirus exposure and HLA in healthy donors. PCR amplification relied on 60 Vbeta primers (plus 13 Jbeta primers). Some clones are missing from TCRdb's copy, which holds only in-frame ones; the method was immunoSEQ multiplex PCR. Of roughly 150,000 clones listed, 70% to 90% are singletons. Source material: PBMCs. These TCRs come from a woman younger than 35 in good health and CMV-seronegative.

This clone has more than one count but fewer than ten. The gene calls are TRBV2 and TRBJ2-3; D unclear. V lost 3 bases to trimming and J lost 5 bases, with 12 bases between them. Germline CDR1 is SNHLY and CDR2 is FYNNEI. CDR3 size: 14 residues. DNA of the CDR3: TGTGCCAGCAGTGACCCTGGCTCCCAAGATACGCAGTATTTT. This gives the protein CASSDPGSQDTQYF.

V usage is TRBV28 and J usage is TRBJ1-5; TRBD1 agrees at 12 bases. This CDR3 region has 15 residues. With 5 bases clipped from V and 6 bases from J, the junction kept 5 bases outside the gene matches. Germline V gives CDR1 MDHEN, CDR2 SYDVKM. The CDR3 nucleotides are TGTGCCAGCAGTCCGGGACAGGGGGCATCTCAGCCCCAGCATTTT. Translating it yields CASSPGQGASQPQHF.

The chain recombines TRBV28 with TRBJ2-5; 10 positions match TRBD1. The DNA end is a closer match to TRBJ2-7, so the J assignment may be wrong. CDR3 length: 16 residues. In germline, CDR1 is MDHEN, CDR2 SYDVKM. The CDR3, as DNA: TGTGCCAGCAACCCTTCAGGACAGGGGGGGTTCTACGAGCAGTACTTC. Protein product: CASNPSGQGGFYEQYF.

The chain carries TRBV7-2 and TRBJ2-5; 7 bases match TRBD2. The germline V gene encodes CDR1 SGHTA and CDR2 FQGNSA. The junction had 11 bases not matched to a gene; V was cut back by 2 bases and J by 5 bases. This CDR3 contains 16 residues. The CDR3 protein is CASSLPRGRGGETQYF. The CDR3 nucleotides read TGTGCCAGCAGCTTACCCCGAGGGAGGGGAGGTGAGACCCAGTACTTC.

The V and J genes are TRBV6-5 and TRBJ2-3; TRBD2 aligns across 13 bases. This CDR3 comprises 15 residues. From germline, CDR1 is MNHEY and CDR2 SVGAGI. With V trimmed by 6 bases and J by 1 base, 1 base remained unmatched. The CDR3 reads CASSGTSGGTDTQYF. The CDR3 region has the DNA TGTGCCAGCAGCGGGACTAGCGGGGGCACAGATACGCAGTATTTT.

Comment on this clone: The same CDR3 arises from other DNA sequences in this sample as well. V is TRBV28 and J is TRBJ2-7; D possibly corresponds to TRBD1 (6 bases). Germline CDR1 MDHEN, CDR2 SYDVKM. The V and J ends lost 6 bases and 3 bases respectively, with 9 bases between them. The CDR3 is 12 amino acids. CDR3 region: CASSQQGYEQYF. DNA for the CDR3: TGTGCCAGCAGCCAACAGGGCTACGAGCAGTACTTC.

J is TRBJ2-7 and V is TRBV7-9; D may be TRBD1 (7 bases). The germline gives CDR1 SEHNR, CDR2 FQNEAQ (reference sequence). Deletions cut 5 bases from V and 3 bases from J, with 11 bases between. The CDR3 runs to 13 residues. This chain's CDR3 is CASSPGGSYEQYF. The CDR3 region has the DNA TGTGCCAGCAGCCCAGGGGGGAGCTACGAGCAGTACTTC. The variable domain in full, completed from reference TRBV7-9 and TRBJ2-7, reads DTGVSQNPRHKITKRGQNVTFRCDPISEHNRLYWYRQTLGQGPEFLTYFQNEAQLEKSRLLSDRFSAERPKGSFSTLEIQRTEQGDSAMYLCASSPGGSYEQYFGPGTRLTVT.

The chain recombines TRBV28 with TRBJ1-6; D remains ambiguous. Deletions cut 0 bases from V and 9 bases from J, with 9 bases between. The length of the CDR3 is 14 residues. The germline gives CDR1 MDHEN, CDR2 SYDVKM. The CDR3 DNA sequence: TGTGCCAGCAGTTTATGGAGCACCGTTTCACCCCTCCACTTT. The encoded protein is CASSLWSTVSPLHF.

The rearrangement uses TRBV7-3 and TRBJ2-2, with TRBD2 matching 8 bases. This CDR3 contains 17 residues. Trimming cost V 5 bases and J 1 base; bases outside gene matches: 9. Germline V gene lookup returns CDR1 SGHTA and CDR2 FQGTGA. Here the CDR3 DNA reads TGTGCCAGCAGCCGTCGGGCTAGCGGGTTGAACACCGGGGAGCTGTTTTTT. This translates into CASSRRASGLNTGELFF.

The chain uses TRBV5-5 and TRBJ2-2, with D unclear. Trimming stripped 4 bases from V and 6 bases from J, with 16 bases between. This CDR3 is built from 15 residues. CDR1 is SGHKS and CDR2 is YYEKEE in the germline V gene (reference sequence). The CDR3 bases are TGTGCCAGCAGCCTAATGAGGAGAGGTCCCGGGGAGCTGTTTTTT. Its protein is CASSLMRRGPGELFF.

CDR3 loop: CASSEGSGISYEQYF. The CDR3 bases are TGTGCCAGCAGTGAAGGTAGCGGGATTAGCTACGAGCAGTACTTC. This chain connects TRBV25-1 to TRBJ2-7, with 8 bases aligning to TRBD2. This CDR3 contains 15 residues. CDR1 is MGHDK, CDR2 SYGVNS, per germline. Trimming at V came to 2 bases and at J to 3 bases, leaving 6 bases not matched to a gene.

This clone was seen just once. The V gene is TRBV28, the J gene TRBJ2-7; D is possibly TRBD2 (5 bases). The length of the CDR3 is 15 residues. Trimming cost V 1 base and J 6 bases, with 16 bases left between them. The germline CDR1 and CDR2 sequences are MDHEN and SYDVKM. The CDR3 is CASSLYPSEGSEQYF. DNA for the CDR3: TGTGCCAGCAGTTTATACCCAAGCGAGGGCTCCGAGCAGTACTTC. Full variable domain (outside the CDR3, taken from reference TRBV28 and TRBJ2-7): DVKVTQSSRYLVKRTGEKVFLECVQDMDHENMFWYRQDPGLGLRLIYFSYDVKMKEKGDIPEGYSVSREKKERFSLILESASTNQTSMYLCASSLYPSEGSEQYFGPGTRLTVT.

The V gene is TRBV7-3, the J gene TRBJ2-2; D not resolved. CDR1 is SGHTA, CDR2 FQGTGA, per germline. The CDR3 contains 14 residues. V lost 2 bases and J lost 2, with 6 bases in between. The CDR3 DNA reads TGTGCCAGCAGCTTAGCTCTAAACACCGGGGAGCTGTTTTTT. Amino acid sequence: CASSLALNTGELFF.

This clone appeared a single time. The chain employs TRBV5-4 and TRBJ2-7; weak D call: TRBD2 (6 bases). This CDR3 contains 14 residues. With 4 bases removed from V and 7 bases from J, the gap between germline ends came to 18 bases. Germline V gene lookup returns CDR1 SGHNT and CDR2 YYREEE (reference sequence). The CDR3 is CASSPGGGAREQYF. The CDR3 coding sequence is TGTGCCAGCAGCCCCGGGGGAGGAGCGCGGGAGCAGTACTTC.

The rearrangement joins TRBV18 to TRBJ1-5, with TRBD1 as a possible D gene (5 bases). The V end lost 4 bases, the J end lost 4 bases, and 8 bases lay between the germline ends. CDR3 size: 13 residues. CDR1 is KGHSH, CDR2 LQKENI, per germline. Here the CDR3 reads CASSLAGNQPQHF. The CDR3 DNA reads as TGTGCCAGCTCACTGGCAGGGAATCAGCCCCAGCATTTT.